This T cell receptor (beta chain) was captured in a study of cytomegalovirus exposure and HLA in healthy donors. The CDR3 totals 17 residues. Germline loops: CDR1 SGHVS, CDR2 FNYEAQ. V dropped 5 bases and J dropped 8; count of bases not matched to a gene: 15. PCR used 60 Vbeta primers and 13 Jbeta primers. Generated by immunoSEQ multiplex PCR, the TCRdb table keeps only in-frame clones and is missing some. The data show around 100,000 clones, with 79% seen just once and 2.5% to 3.5% held by the top ten. The genes are TRBV7-6 and TRBJ1-4; 9 bases match TRBD1. The material sequenced was PBMCs. This clonotype was obtained from a woman under 30 in good health and CMV-seropositive. CDR3 nucleotide sequence: TGTGCCAGCAGCCATTTCGGGACAGGGAGAGTGGGGGAAAAACTGTTTTTT. This codes for CASSHFGTGRVGEKLFF.